The source of this T cell receptor (beta chain) is a study of CD8 T cells in ankylosing spondylitis. Study-wide results and caveats: Reactive arthritis synovial fluid and blood previously showed some of these motif variants. What appeared characteristic of ankylosing spondylitis blood was a TCR beta motif of 7 or 8 highly homologous variants.

TCRdb reprocessed the 5' RACE reads via MiXCR and lists one record per CDR3 protein. The sample holds just under 550,000 distinct CDR3 sequences, 12% seen once. This clonotype was detected ten times or more. Its antigen is unknown. This receptor was identified in a male donor with ankylosing spondylitis. The sequenced sample consisted of blood, either unsorted or a sorted T cell fraction (not recorded which).

The CDR3 DNA is TGTGCCACCAGCGAACGGATCTACAATGAGCAGTTCTTC. It encodes CATSERIYNEQFF. The genes are TRBV15 and TRBJ2-1; the D is unclear. V lost 5 bases, J lost 3 bases, and 8 bases lay in between. This CDR3 comprises 13 residues. The germline CDR1 and CDR2 sequences are LNHNV and YYDKDF (reference sequence).